A single sample gave rise to the 12 T cell receptor beta chains below, sequenced in a study of T cell responses to AZD1222 COVID-19 vaccine (dated by TCRdb to about 2021). The meaning of the sample's time point label: baseline before first vaccination. Library preparation employed the immunoSEQ multiplex PCR assay. TCRdb mirrors the immuneACCESS table, restricted to in-frame sequences. Some clones are absent from its copies; in checked studies, under half trace to an unresolved V gene, and the reason for the others is unknown. The sample has 100,000 or so clones on record, approximately 90% of them singletons. 3% to 3.5% of the sample is in the top ten clones. Sample: peripheral blood, taken on day 0 of AZD1222 vaccination. These receptors were obtained from an adult in good health.

J is TRBJ1-2 and V is TRBV5-5; D is ambiguous. The V end was cut by 0 bases, the J end by 7 bases, with 10 bases between. Germline CDR1 SGHKS, CDR2 YYEKEE (reference sequence). The CDR3 loop spans 13 amino acids. The CDR3 loop reads CASSLELRLGYTF. The DNA of the CDR3 is TGTGCCAGCAGCTTGGAACTCAGGCTTGGCTACACCTTC.

The chain joins TRBV14 to TRBJ1-6; 9 bases line up with TRBD1. This CDR3 has 13 amino acids. Germline V gene lookup returns CDR1 SGHDN and CDR2 FVKESK. V trimming: 4 bases; J trimming: 8 bases; junction bases outside the gene matches: 0. The CDR3 nucleotides read TGTGCCAGCAGCCGGGACAGGGATTCACCCCTCCACTTT. Its translation is CASSRDRDSPLHF.

This clone was observed a single time. The rearrangement joins TRBV6-5 to TRBJ1-2; a possible D gene is TRBD1 (6 bases). The CDR3 loop spans 15 amino acids. The germline V gene encodes CDR1 MNHEY and CDR2 SVGAGI. Trimming pared 0 bases from V and 4 bases from J, leaving 12 bases between. CDR3 sequence reads: CASSYSGGQGYGYTF. In DNA, the CDR3 is TGTGCCAGCAGTTACTCAGGGGGTCAGGGCTATGGCTACACCTTC.

The chain links TRBV28 to TRBJ2-7; 9 nucleotides match TRBD1. The germline gives CDR1 MDHEN, CDR2 SYDVKM. The V segment lost 7 bases and the J segment 2 bases; nucleotides outside the gene matches: 6. CDR3 length: 14 amino acids. DNA for the CDR3: TGTGCCAGCAAATGGGGACAGGGCCCCTACGAGCAGTACTTC. It codes for CASKWGQGPYEQYF.

This clone was recorded only once. This chain connects TRBV6-2 or TRBV6-3 to TRBJ1-4, with D uncertain. CDR1 MNHEY and CDR2 SVGEGT come from the germline V gene. V gave up 0 bases and J gave up 7 bases, with 12 bases separating them. The CDR3 has 15 residues. Here the CDR3 reads CASSYSTSKGEKLFF. The DNA of the CDR3 is TGTGCCAGCAGTTACTCGACTTCAAAGGGTGAAAAACTGTTTTTT.

V gene TRBV6-2 or TRBV6-3 combines with J gene TRBJ1-3; 7 nucleotides line up with TRBD1. CDR1 is MNHEY and CDR2 is SVGEGT in the germline V gene. After removal of 4 bases from V and 0 bases from J, the junction contained 9 bases not matched to a gene. This CDR3 has 17 amino acids. CDR3 region: CASSSNRGRSSGNTIYF. DNA of the CDR3: TGTGCCAGCAGTTCCAACAGGGGCCGAAGCTCTGGAAACACCATATATTTT.

The chain has TRBV18 and TRBJ2-7; TRBD2 aligns across 8 bases. Germline CDR1 reads KGHSH; CDR2 reads LQKENI. The CDR3 is 14 residues long. V lost 6 bases and J lost 6; bases outside the gene matches: 10. In DNA form, the CDR3 reads TGTGCCAGCTCCCCCGGGACTAGAATGCGCGAGCAGTACTTC. It specifies CASSPGTRMREQYF.

V is TRBV3-1 (or the pseudogene TRBV3-2) and J is TRBJ2-7, with D possibly being TRBD1 or TRBD2 (6 bases each). This CDR3 has 14 amino acids. Trimming stripped 3 bases from V and 3 bases from J, with 12 bases between. Germline CDR1 and CDR2: LGHDT and YNNKEL (reference sequence). The CDR3 DNA reads TGTGCCAGCAGCCATGACAAGGGGGGCTACGAGCAGTACTTC. Amino acid sequence: CASSHDKGGYEQYF.

Comment on this clone: Other DNA sequences from this sample encode an identical CDR3 as well. The chain carries TRBV5-6 and TRBJ1-4; D is ambiguous. CDR3 length equals 14 residues. Germline assignment: CDR1 SGHDT and CDR2 YYEEEE. The V end lost 2 bases, the J end lost 3 bases, and 8 bases lay between the germline ends. CDR3 sequence reads: CASSFVGSNEKLFF. As DNA, the CDR3 is TGTGCCAGCAGCTTTGTAGGATCTAATGAAAAACTGTTTTTT.

The V gene is TRBV6-5, the J gene TRBJ1-2, with D hard to call. Germline V gene sequence: CDR1 MNHEY, CDR2 SVGAGI. CDR3 length: 15 residues. V shed 6 bases and J shed 2 bases, with 16 bases lying between them. CDR3 DNA: TGTGCCAGCAGGGACGGAGCGACCCCCAACTATGGCTACACCTTC. It translates to CASRDGATPNYGYTF.

The rearrangement uses TRBV29-1 and TRBJ1-1; TRBD1 matches at 8 bases. Unmatched junction bases numbered 10, after V lost 6 bases and J lost 10 bases. CDR1 is SQVTM, CDR2 ANQGSEA, per germline. The length of the CDR3 is 12 residues. The DNA for the CDR3 is TGCAGCGTCGCCGACAGGGGCATCGCAGCTTTCTTT. Protein sequence: CSVADRGIAAFF.

V is TRBV5-4 and J is TRBJ1-1, with a tentative D call TRBD1 (5 bases). V lost 2 bases to trimming and J lost 10 bases, with 12 bases between them. This CDR3 has 12 residues. Germline V CDR1 and CDR2: SGHNT, YYREEE (reference sequence). The CDR3 region is CASSFQGRGAFF. Here the CDR3 DNA reads TGTGCCAGCAGCTTTCAGGGTCGGGGAGCTTTCTTT.